The 31 T cell receptor beta chains below were found in one sample sequenced in a study of beta chain features in type 1 diabetes. Reverse transcription of all isolated RNA meant that expressed TCRB transcripts were sequenced. TCRdb keeps only in-frame clones here, not all; method: immunoSEQ multiplex PCR. The sample records more than 110,000 clones, around 7% being singletons. Material for sequencing was central memory CD4+ T cells from blood. These receptors originate from a woman in her twenties or thirties in good health.

This clone was detected a few times. The rearrangement joins TRBV12-2 to TRBJ2-4; the table's D call, TRBD2, was not checked against the DNA. TRBV12-2 is deemed a pseudogene. The CDR3 runs to 19 residues. CDR3 in amino acids: CASRPPVGGERGYGNIQYF. The CDR3 DNA is TGTGCAAGTCGCCCACCCGTCGGGGGCGAGCGGGGGTACGGAAACATTCAGTACTTC.

This rearrangement joins TRBV28 to TRBJ2-1; 8 nucleotides agree with TRBD2. The CDR3 loop spans 15 amino acids. V shed 7 bases, J shed 6 bases, and the junction held 11 bases outside the gene matches. CDR1 is MDHEN, CDR2 SYDVKM, per germline. The DNA of the CDR3 is TGTGCCAGCAATAAAGCGGGAGAAGCTAGCAATGAGCAGTTCTTC. This sequence encodes CASNKAGEASNEQFF.

The V call is TRBV11-2, the J call TRBJ2-1, with D possibly matching TRBD1 (6 bases). CDR3 length equals 14 residues. Trimming stripped 3 bases from V and 3 bases from J, with 9 bases between. Germline lookup yields CDR1 SGHAT and CDR2 FQNNGV. This CDR3 reads CASSFIRGYNEQFF. The CDR3 DNA is TGTGCCAGCAGCTTCATCAGGGGCTACAATGAGCAGTTCTTC.

V gene TRBV6-5 combines with J gene TRBJ2-2, with D possibly matching TRBD1 (5 bases). Germline V gene sequence: CDR1 MNHEY, CDR2 SVGAGI. The CDR3 sequence is 14 residues long. Trimming pared 2 bases from V and 10 bases from J, leaving 14 bases between. Written as DNA, the CDR3 is TGTGCCAGCAGTTACAACCGACAGCGTCAGGAGCTGTTTTTT. This encodes CASSYNRQRQELFF.

The rearrangement uses TRBV15 and TRBJ1-2; D ambiguous. CDR1 LNHNV and CDR2 YYDKDF come from the germline V gene (reference sequence). V lost 0 bases to trimming and J lost 4 bases, with 9 bases between them. This CDR3 has 14 residues. CDR3 bases: TGTGCCACCAGCAGAGATACGGTCGGCTATGGCTACACCTTC. It yields the protein CATSRDTVGYGYTF.

This clone was detected only a few times. This chain links TRBV29-1 with TRBJ1-4; 7 bases map to TRBD1. CDR1 and CDR2 from the germline V gene are SQVTM and ANQGSEA. V gave up 7 bases and J gave up 7 bases; unmatched junction bases: 21. The CDR3 spans 17 residues. As DNA, the CDR3 is TGCAGCGCTTCAACCACTTGGGGACAGTCTCTTCCTGAAAAACTGTTTTTT. Its protein is CSASTTWGQSLPEKLFF.

This rearrangement joins TRBV5-1 to TRBJ1-2; 7 bases fit TRBD1. This CDR3 is built from 13 residues. The junction had 4 bases not matched to a gene; V was cut back by 4 bases and J by 4 bases. Per the germline V gene, CDR1 is SGHRS and CDR2 is YFSETQ. CDR3 bases: TGCGCCAGCAGCGAGGGACAGATCTATGGCTACACCTTC. Translation: CASSEGQIYGYTF.

This clone was seen ten or more times. The V gene is TRBV7-2, the J gene TRBJ2-5; 8 bases align to TRBD2. Germline-derived CDR1 and CDR2 are SGHTA and FQGNSA. The V gene end was trimmed by 1 base and the J gene end by 1 base; junction bases not matched to a gene: 2. CDR3 length equals 15 residues. CDR3 region: CASSLDGRAQETQYF. The CDR3 nucleotides are TGTGCCAGCAGCTTAGACGGGAGGGCCCAAGAGACCCAGTACTTC.

This chain links TRBV5-1 with TRBJ1-1, with a tentative D call TRBD1 (5 bases). V lost 0 bases and J lost 0, with 12 bases in between. Germline lookup yields CDR1 SGHRS and CDR2 YFSETQ. The CDR3 is 16 amino acids. The CDR3 spells CASSLASLQVNTEAFF. The CDR3 bases are TGCGCCAGCAGCTTGGCATCCCTACAGGTGAACACTGAAGCTTTCTTT.

This clone came up a few times. The chain uses TRBV29-1 and TRBJ1-1; D gene ambiguous. V was cut by 4 bases and J by 3 bases, with 12 bases left in between. The CDR3 loop spans 13 amino acids. Germline lookup yields CDR1 SQVTM and CDR2 ANQGSEA. CDR3 in amino acids: CSVADKLDTEAFF. CDR3 nucleotides: TGCAGCGTTGCTGACAAATTGGACACTGAAGCTTTCTTT.

Ten or more counts support this clone. The chain links TRBV5-4 to TRBJ2-1, with D hard to call. The CDR3 has 13 residues. Germline-derived CDR1 and CDR2 are SGHNT and YYREEE (reference sequence). Trimming cost V 5 bases and J 8 bases, with 14 bases left between them. The CDR3 DNA reads as TGTGCCAGCAGAACGGCTAGGTTTGATGAGCAGTTCTTC. It yields the protein CASRTARFDEQFF.

This chain connects TRBV5-6 to TRBJ2-1; 7 bases match TRBD2. The junction had 15 bases not matched to a gene; V was cut back by 4 bases and J by 5 bases. This CDR3 contains 17 residues. CDR1 is SGHDT and CDR2 is YYEEEE in the germline V gene. CDR3 DNA: TGTGCCAGCAGCCCTTCCGGGAGCGGGAAGAGGGACAATGAGCAGTTCTTC. Translation gives CASSPSGSGKRDNEQFF.

This clone was seen only a few times. The chain recombines TRBV30 with TRBJ1-3, with 9 bases that match TRBD1. Per the germline V gene, CDR1 is GTSNPN and CDR2 is SVGIG (reference sequence). J lost 0 bases, V lost 3 bases, and 6 bases had no gene match. The CDR3 extends over 16 amino acids. The CDR3 sequence: CAWRKGTGISGNTIYF. CDR3 DNA sequence: TGTGCCTGGAGAAAGGGGACAGGGATCTCTGGAAACACCATATATTTT.

Only a few counts were recorded for this clone. The rearrangement links TRBV29-1 to TRBJ1-4, with D maybe TRBD1 (5 bases). The CDR3 loop spans 14 amino acids. V shed 5 bases and J shed 8 bases, with 18 bases lying between them. The germline CDR1 and CDR2 sequences are SQVTM and ANQGSEA. The CDR3 DNA follows: TGCAGCGTTAGTTCGGTGACAGAGTCGGAAAAACTGTTTTTT. This translates into CSVSSVTESEKLFF. The full variable domain, with the rest looked up from reference TRBV29-1 and TRBJ1-4, is SAVISQKPSRDICQRGTSLTIQCQVDSQVTMMFWYRQQPGQSLTLIATANQGSEATYESGFVIDKFPISRPNLTFSTLTVSNMSPEDSSIYLCSVSSVTESEKLFFGSGTQLSVL.

This chain uses TRBV5-5 with TRBJ1-5, with unresolved D. The CDR3 contains 13 residues. CDR1 is SGHKS and CDR2 is YYEKEE in the germline V gene (reference sequence). Between the trimmed V and J ends, which lost 4 bases and 9 bases, there was a span of 14 bases. In DNA form, the CDR3 reads TGTGCCAGCAGCCAAACGTCCGGTAGGCCCCAGCATTTT. Protein product: CASSQTSGRPQHF.

This clone occurred a few times. The chain is built from TRBV14 and TRBJ2-5; 7 bases align to TRBD1. The CDR3 contains 14 residues. Germline CDR1 SGHDN, CDR2 FVKESK. J lost 4 bases, V lost 4 bases, and 6 bases had no gene match. The CDR3 loop is CASSRGQRGETQYF. The CDR3 nucleotides read TGTGCCAGCAGCCGGGGACAGAGGGGAGAGACCCAGTACTTC.

This chain uses TRBV4-1 with TRBJ2-1; 10 bases map to TRBD2. The trim removed 5 bases at V and 0 bases at J, leaving 4 bases unmatched. The CDR3 covers 16 residues. The germline gives CDR1 MGHRA, CDR2 YSYEKL. CDR3 sequence (DNA): TGCGCCAGCAGCACTAGCGGGACAGGCTCCTACAATGAGCAGTTCTTC. Residues: CASSTSGTGSYNEQFF.

The chain is built from TRBV5-1 and TRBJ2-7; no clear D gene. CDR1 and CDR2 (germline): SGHRS, YFSETQ. This CDR3 is 12 amino acids long. Trimming left V 4 bases short and J 1 base short, with 6 bases between. The CDR3 spells CASSATSYEQYF. The CDR3 nucleotides are TGCGCCAGCAGCGCGACTTCCTACGAGCAGTACTTC.

Only a few counts were recorded for this clone. The J gene is TRBJ1-5, the V gene TRBV6-5, with D hard to call. In germline, CDR1 is MNHEY, CDR2 SVGAGI. The V and J ends lost 5 bases and 2 bases respectively, with 10 bases between them. The length of the CDR3 is 14 residues. CDR3 DNA: TGTGCCAGCAGTATCGGGTTGGGCAATCAGCCCCAGCATTTT. Amino acids: CASSIGLGNQPQHF.

This clone was observed a handful of times. The chain employs TRBV4-1 and TRBJ2-1; 7 positions match TRBD2. V dropped 6 bases and J dropped 3; count of bases not matched to a gene: 11. This CDR3 is 16 amino acids long. CDR1 is MGHRA, CDR2 YSYEKL, per germline. The CDR3 nucleotides read TGCGCCAGCAGTCATCCATCTAGCGGATACTACAATGAGCAGTTCTTC. Encoded protein: CASSHPSSGYYNEQFF.

The chain joins TRBV7-9 to TRBJ2-1, with 11 positions matching TRBD2. This CDR3 spans 16 amino acids. The junction had 4 bases not matched to a gene; V was cut back by 2 bases and J by 4 bases. In germline, CDR1 is SEHNR, CDR2 FQNEAQ (reference sequence). CDR3 protein: CASSLTGLAEYNEQFF. Written as DNA, the CDR3 is TGTGCCAGCAGCTTAACGGGACTAGCGGAGTACAATGAGCAGTTCTTC.

The chain combines TRBV14 with TRBJ2-5, with D hard to call. CDR1 is SGHDN, CDR2 FVKESK, per germline. Trimming removed 2 bases at V and 6 bases at J, with 4 bases between. This CDR3 spans 11 amino acids. The CDR3 loop is CASSQTQTQYF. As DNA, the CDR3 is TGTGCCAGCAGCCAAACACAGACCCAGTACTTC.

The sample holds a few counts of this clone. The V and J genes are TRBV9 and TRBJ2-5; D is undetermined. Germline CDR1 is SGDLS and CDR2 is YYNGEE. V was shortened by 4 bases and J by 2 bases, with 15 bases between the two germline ends. There are 15 residues in the CDR3. CDR3 in amino acids: CASSPSGENQETQYF. The CDR3 DNA follows: TGTGCCAGCAGCCCTTCCGGAGAGAATCAAGAGACCCAGTACTTC.

The genes are TRBV4-3 and TRBJ2-2; D gene uncertain. The CDR3 consists of 16 residues. Germline V CDR1 and CDR2: LGHNA, YSLEER. Between the trimmed V and J ends, which lost 0 bases and 0 bases, there was a span of 8 bases. In DNA form, the CDR3 reads TGCGCCAGCAGCCAAGATCCGTTCGCGAACACCGGGGAGCTGTTTTTT. It yields the protein CASSQDPFANTGELFF.

This clone was detected a few times. The CDR3 region has the DNA TGTGCCAGCAGTTCCTACAGGGGGATGGGGGGCTACACCTTC. Translation: CASSSYRGMGGYTF. This chain joins TRBV28 and TRBJ1-2; TRBD1 aligns across 8 bases. In germline, CDR1 is MDHEN, CDR2 SYDVKM. The CDR3 is 14 amino acids. The ends lost 4 bases at V and 8 bases at J; junction bases unmatched: 9.

This clone has a count of ten or more. The rearrangement uses TRBV10-3 and TRBJ1-5; D unresolved. V gave up 3 bases and J gave up 11 bases, with 14 bases separating them. The length of the CDR3 is 13 residues. Germline CDR1 ENHRY, CDR2 SYGVKD. As DNA, the CDR3 is TGTGCCATCAGTGAAAGGTATGGACTGTCCCAGCATTTT. Protein: CAISERYGLSQHF.

The sample holds a few counts of this clone. The chain joins TRBV7-9 to TRBJ1-2; TRBD1 matches 10 bases. The CDR3 extends over 14 amino acids. With V trimmed by 2 bases and J by 8 bases, 5 bases remained unmatched. Germline CDR1 reads SEHNR; CDR2 reads FQNEAQ (reference sequence). As DNA, the CDR3 is TGTGCCAGCAGCTTACTCGGGACAGGGGACGGCTACACCTTC. This encodes CASSLLGTGDGYTF.

This clone has a count of ten or more. The genes are TRBV7-2 and TRBJ2-2; D is uncertain. This CDR3 has 12 residues. Germline CDR1 is SGHTA and CDR2 is FQGNSA. The V end lost 3 bases, the J end lost 12 bases, and 11 bases lay between the germline ends. The CDR3 loop reads CASSFGPWQLFF. Written as DNA, the CDR3 is TGTGCCAGCAGCTTTGGGCCGTGGCAGCTGTTTTTT.

This clone was observed a handful of times. This chain joins TRBV6-5 and TRBJ2-7; 7 nucleotides line up with TRBD2. V shed 5 bases, J shed 4 bases, and the junction held 11 bases outside the gene matches. The V gene's germline CDR1 is MNHEY and CDR2 SVGAGI. The CDR3 sequence is 15 residues long. CDR3: CASSQNLGREYEQYF. CDR3 nucleotides: TGTGCCAGCAGTCAAAACCTTGGGCGGGAGTACGAGCAGTACTTC.

This sequence joins TRBV14 and TRBJ2-5; D is uncertain. Trimming removed 1 base at V and 4 bases at J, with 13 bases between. CDR3 length: 15 residues. From germline, CDR1 is SGHDN and CDR2 FVKESK. Written as DNA, the CDR3 is TGTGCCAGCAGCCAAGTCGGCGGTACGCGAGAGACCCAGTACTTC. Its translation is CASSQVGGTRETQYF.

The chain couples TRBV9 to TRBJ1-2, with 7 bases lining up with TRBD1. From germline, CDR1 is SGDLS and CDR2 YYNGEE. CDR3 length equals 15 residues. Trimming removed 3 bases from V and 4 bases from J; junction bases left unmatched: 9. CDR3 nucleotides: TGTGCCAGCAGCGCCCGGGACAGTTCAAGCTATGGCTACACCTTC. Residues: CASSARDSSSYGYTF.